This is a list of T cell receptor beta chains from one sample in a study of graft-versus-host responses after intestinal transplantation. Assay used: immunoSEQ multiplex PCR; TCRdb lists only in-frame clones, some missing. The sample yields 13,000 to 15,000 clones, around 35% seen once. The sample was alloreactive CD8+ T cells from a mixed lymphocyte reaction culture, taken before intestinal transplant. These receptors were taken from a human patient who received an intestinal transplant. The CDR3 runs from the conserved cysteine through the conserved F or W. The D gene is left open where the match is weak. Expanded clones are given a class, and other clones once, few, many or no size at all.

j_gene	abundance	d_gene	v_gene	len	CDR3aa	CDR3nt
TRBJ2-7	-	TRBD1	TRBV4-1	16	CASSQSSGTGYYEQYF	TGCGCCAGCAGCCAATCCTCCGGGACAGGGTACTACGAGCAGTACTTC
TRBJ1-2	-	-	TRBV19	11	CASSSGLGYTF	TGTGCCAGTAGTAGCGGCTTAGGCTACACCTTC
TRBJ2-7	few	TRBD1	TRBV16	14	CASSLGQAPYEQYF	TGTGCCAGCAGTCTTGGACAGGCCCCCTACGAGCAGTACTTC
TRBJ2-7	-	TRBD1	TRBV5-1	15	CASSYTIGQGYEQYF	TGCGCCAGCAGCTACACAATAGGACAGGGCTACGAGCAGTACTTC
TRBJ2-1	few	TRBD2	TRBV29-1	15	CSVDPSTSGYNEQFF	TGCAGCGTTGATCCTTCGACTAGCGGGTACAATGAGCAGTTCTTC
TRBJ1-1	medium-sized	-	TRBV7-8	13	CASSLGTVTEAFF	TGTGCCAGCAGCTTAGGGACAGTCACTGAAGCTTTCTTT
TRBJ2-7	few	TRBD1	TRBV27	15	CASSKTGLGSYEQYF	TGTGCCAGCAGTAAGACAGGGTTGGGCTCCTACGAGCAGTACTTC
TRBJ2-7	few	-	TRBV11-1	12	CASSLWAEEQYF	TGTGCCAGCAGCTTATGGGCCGAAGAGCAGTACTTC
TRBJ2-5	-	TRBD1	TRBV27	13	CASSPQGEETQYF	TGTGCCAGCAGTCCTCAGGGGGAAGAGACCCAGTACTTC
TRBJ2-5	-	TRBD1	TRBV27	15	CASSSPGQGGETQYF	TGTGCCAGCAGTTCCCCGGGACAGGGCGGAGAGACCCAGTACTTC
TRBJ2-2	-	TRBD2	TRBV4-3	16	CASSQTSGGAGGELFF	TGCGCCAGCAGCCAGACTAGCGGGGGGGCTGGCGGGGAGCTGTTTTTT
TRBJ1-1	-	-	TRBV27	15	CASTRTPGYNTEAFF	TGTGCCAGCACCCGAACCCCAGGGTATAACACTGAAGCTTTCTTT
TRBJ1-1	-	-	TRBV27	13	CASRLQEVAEAFF	TGTGCCAGCAGGTTACAGGAAGTCGCTGAAGCTTTCTTT
TRBJ1-2	medium-sized	-	TRBV7-9	14	CASSLVGPGYGYTF	TGTGCCAGCAGCTTAGTTGGGCCAGGATATGGCTACACCTTC
TRBJ1-1	-	-	TRBV10-3	15	CAISEKGLVNTEAFF	TGTGCCATCAGTGAGAAGGGGTTAGTAAACACTGAAGCTTTCTTT
TRBJ2-2	-	TRBD2	TRBV4-3	19	CASSQDDLAGGLGTGELFF	TGCGCCAGCAGCCAAGATGATCTAGCGGGGGGGCTTGGCACCGGGGAGCTGTTTTTT
TRBJ2-6	-	-	TRBV7-6	21	CASSFIGGGTGEASGANVLTF	TGTGCCAGCAGCTTTATTGGAGGTGGCACGGGGGAAGCCTCTGGGGCCAACGTCCTGACTTTC
TRBJ1-1	-	-	TRBV27	15	CASSLSWGQDTEAFF	TGTGCCAGCAGTTTATCGTGGGGGCAGGACACTGAAGCTTTCTTT
TRBJ2-5	-	-	TRBV7-9	14	CASSLGQGQETQYF	TGTGCCAGCAGCTTAGGTCAGGGCCAAGAGACCCAGTACTTC
TRBJ2-2	few	TRBD1	TRBV6-5	14	CASSWGQGAGELFF	TGTGCCAGCAGTTGGGGACAGGGGGCCGGGGAGCTGTTTTTT
TRBJ2-5	few	-	TRBV7-2	12	CASSLSGETQYF	TGTGCCAGCAGCTTATCGGGGGAGACCCAGTACTTC
TRBJ1-1	few	-	TRBV30	13	CATSTGLNTEAFF	TGTGCCACCTCAACAGGATTGAACACTGAAGCTTTCTTT
TRBJ2-1	few	TRBD1	TRBV4-3	15	CASSPDRGYFNEQFF	TGCGCCAGCAGCCCCGACAGGGGTTATTTCAATGAGCAGTTCTTC
TRBJ2-7	-	TRBD2	TRBV4-3	16	CASSQGTSGGRFEQYF	TGCGCCAGCAGCCAAGGCACTAGCGGGGGGCGGTTCGAGCAGTACTTC
TRBJ2-2	-	TRBD2	TRBV10-2	15	CASSEVGGGTGELFF	TGCGCCAGCAGTGAGGTGGGCGGGGGCACCGGGGAGCTGTTTTTT
TRBJ1-2	-	TRBD1	TRBV30	14	CAWSGGQGARGYTF	TGTGCCTGGAGTGGGGGACAGGGGGCGCGAGGCTACACCTTC
TRBJ2-7	-	TRBD1	TRBV4-3	17	CASSQDVRTGSSYEQYF	TGCGCCAGCAGCCAAGATGTGAGGACAGGGTCATCCTACGAGCAGTACTTC
TRBJ2-3	few	-	TRBV4-3	15	CASSRLAHGGDTQYF	TGCGCCAGCAGTAGGCTAGCGCATGGAGGAGATACGCAGTATTTT
TRBJ2-7	-	-	TRBV16	14	CASSQSFGGDEQYF	TGTGCCAGCAGCCAATCGTTTGGAGGGGACGAGCAGTACTTC
TRBJ2-1	-	TRBD2	TRBV4-3	16	CASSQSTSGGSFEQFF	TGCGCCAGCAGCCAATCCACTAGCGGGGGGTCGTTTGAGCAGTTCTTC
TRBJ2-7	few	TRBD1	TRBV25-1	14	CASSEGTGWYEQYF	TGTGCCAGCAGTGAAGGGACAGGGTGGTACGAGCAGTACTTC
TRBJ1-1	once	-	TRBV5-5	13	CASSLSSGSEAFF	TGTGCCAGCAGCTTGTCGTCAGGGTCTGAAGCTTTCTTT
TRBJ1-5	-	-	TRBV5-1	21	CASSHIPGARGPHPTNQPQHF	TGCGCCAGCAGCCATATCCCCGGGGCCAGGGGCCCCCACCCCACCAATCAGCCCCAGCATTTT
TRBJ2-7	few	TRBD1	TRBV27	15	CASSFGTGGLNEQYF	TGTGCCAGCAGTTTTGGAACAGGGGGCCTAAACGAGCAGTACTTC
TRBJ1-2	few	-	TRBV4-3	15	CASSQDRDFIYGYTF	TGCGCCAGCAGCCAAGACAGGGATTTTATCTATGGCTACACCTTC
TRBJ2-7	-	TRBD1	TRBV27	14	CASSLTGGPYEQYF	TGTGCCAGCAGTCTGACAGGGGGGCCCTACGAGCAGTACTTC
TRBJ1-1	-	-	TRBV7-9	12	CASSLPYTEAFF	TGTGCCAGCAGCTTACCCTACACTGAAGCTTTCTTT
TRBJ1-6	-	-	TRBV27	16	CASSLSRGSYNSPLHF	TGTGCCAGCAGTTTATCCAGGGGCTCCTATAATTCACCCCTCCACTTT
TRBJ2-1	few	TRBD1	TRBV4-3	15	CASAEGTGGYNEQFF	TGCGCCAGCGCGGAGGGGACAGGGGGCTACAATGAGCAGTTCTTC
TRBJ1-2	-	TRBD1	TRBV29-1	15	CSVDSLGRGPYGYTF	TGCAGCGTTGATTCGTTGGGCAGGGGGCCTTATGGCTACACCTTC
TRBJ2-7	-	-	TRBV9	14	CASSVGVGSYEQYF	TGTGCCAGCAGCGTAGGAGTCGGCTCCTACGAGCAGTACTTC
TRBJ1-2	-	TRBD1	TRBV28	14	CASSHRQGAYGYTF	TGTGCCAGCAGTCATCGACAGGGGGCCTATGGCTACACCTTC
TRBJ1-2	-	-	TRBV4-3	18	CASSQDLRTPLYYYGYTF	TGCGCCAGCAGCCAAGATCTAAGGACTCCCCTCTACTACTATGGCTACACCTTC
TRBJ1-2	few	-	TRBV10-1	13	CASSEGQNYGYTF	TGCGCCAGCAGTGAGGGACAGAACTATGGCTACACCTTC
TRBJ1-2	-	-	TRBV30	11	CAWSYTYGYTF	TGTGCCTGGAGTTACACATATGGCTACACCTTC
TRBJ1-6	once	-	TRBV6-1	16	CASSEMTIGLNSPLHF	TGTGCCAGCAGTGAAATGACTATAGGGTTAAATTCACCCCTCCACTTT
TRBJ1-1	few	-	TRBV7-6	11	CASSAGTEAFF	TGTGCCAGCAGCGCCGGCACTGAAGCTTTCTTT
TRBJ2-1	few	TRBD1	TRBV19	14	CASRGTDRDNEQFF	TGTGCCAGTAGGGGGACCGACAGGGACAATGAGCAGTTCTTC
TRBJ2-1	-	TRBD2	TRBV5-1	17	CASSSRGGGGPYNEQFF	TGCGCCAGCAGCTCCCGGGGCGGGGGGGGTCCCTACAATGAGCAGTTCTTC
TRBJ1-4	medium-sized	-	TRBV6-6	11	CASSYGQKLFF	TGTGCCAGCAGTTACGGGCAAAAACTGTTTTTT
TRBJ1-1	few	-	TRBV5-4	13	CAATWGGYTEAFF	TGTGCCGCCACCTGGGGGGGCTACACTGAAGCTTTCTTT